This T cell receptor (beta chain) was captured by sequencing in a study of response to subunit inactivated influenza vaccine. Study-level points and caveats: There was a suggestion from the authors that each seasonal influenza vaccination recruits few new T cells.

As to this clonotype: Its antigen is still unknown.

Per the germline V gene, CDR1 is SGHTA and CDR2 is FQGNSA. Trimming took 0 bases from V and 1 from J, leaving 14 bases between them. CDR3 length: 17 residues. One entry per CDR3 protein results from TCRdb running MiXCR on the RT-PCR reads. Seen here are around 180,000 distinct CDR3 sequences, around 8.8% observed once, and the top ten hold roughly 11%. The receptor's source is a man aged 50-60 years who received an inactivated influenza vaccine. The chain joins TRBV7-2 to TRBJ2-3; D possibly uses TRBD1 or TRBD2 (6 bases each). The source material was non-naive T cells sorted from PBMCs, sampled on the day of vaccination. CDR3 in amino acids: CASSLAGWGAGTDTQYF. Here the CDR3 DNA reads TGTGCCAGCAGCTTAGCCGGGTGGGGGGCCGGCACAGATACGCAGTATTTT.